The next 24 T cell receptor beta chains were all read from a single sample in a study of response to subunit inactivated influenza vaccine. TCRdb analysed the RT-PCR reads with MiXCR anew, one entry per CDR3 protein. The table has about 540,000 distinct CDR3 sequences, 20% to 25% seen once. These same records also appear under a second study, on T cells expressing NK-cell markers. That study adds: Making the TCR beta cDNA relied on 5'RACE template switching with UMIs.

The sequences come from CD4+ T cells sorted from PBMCs, collected 11 to 12 days after vaccination. The origin of the receptors is a man aged 50 to 60 who received an inactivated influenza vaccine.

V usage is TRBV6-2 or TRBV6-3 and J usage is TRBJ2-3; possible D gene TRBD2, 6 bases. The CDR3 is 17 amino acids. Trimming pared 0 bases from V and 0 bases from J, leaving 13 bases between. Germline V CDR1 and CDR2: MNHEY, SVGEGT. This chain's CDR3 is CASSYSMGGRSTDTQYF. As DNA, the CDR3 is TGTGCCAGCAGTTACTCGATGGGGGGTCGGAGCACAGATACGCAGTATTTT.

This clonotype was counted only a few times. This rearrangement joins TRBV4-3 to TRBJ1-6; a weak D match, TRBD1 (6 bases). CDR1 is LGHNA, CDR2 YSLEER, per germline. The CDR3 is 14 residues long. V was pared by 5 bases and J by 6 bases, with 11 bases between. CDR3 sequence reads: CASSAGVINSPLHF. DNA of the CDR3: TGCGCCAGCAGCGCAGGGGTTATTAATTCACCCCTCCACTTT.

The chain is built from TRBV5-1 and TRBJ2-1; D is unclear. Looked up from germline, CDR1 is SGHRS and CDR2 is YFSETQ. Trimming removed 0 bases at V and 1 base at J, with 8 bases between. The CDR3 spans 15 residues. CDR3 bases: TGCGCCAGCAGCTTGGCCGCGGAGTCCTACAATGAGCAGTTCTTC. Its translation is CASSLAAESYNEQFF.

CDR3 region: CTSSQDPGLAGGTILSSYNEQFF. CDR3 DNA sequence: TGCACCAGCAGCCAAGATCCCGGACTAGCGGGAGGTACGATACTGAGCTCCTACAATGAGCAGTTCTTC. J is TRBJ2-1 and V is TRBV1; the D segment call TRBD2 is taken from the table without a DNA check. TRBV1 is a recognized pseudogene. The CDR3 is 23 residues long.

This clonotype was seen a single time. The chain recombines TRBV6-1 with TRBJ1-5, with TRBD1 as a possible D gene (6 bases). Trimming stripped 8 bases from V and 8 bases from J, with 19 bases between. This CDR3 comprises 14 residues. Germline CDR1 and CDR2: MNHNS and SASEGT. The CDR3 nucleotides read TGTGCCAGCGGAGTGGGGGGCCGACGGGAGCCCCAGCATTTT. It specifies CASGVGGRREPQHF.

The chain uses TRBV12-3 or TRBV12-4 and TRBJ2-4, with D unclear. The CDR3 totals 14 residues. V was shortened by 3 bases and J by 2 bases, with 8 bases between the two germline ends. This CDR3 reads CASSLSWSKNIQYF. CDR3 nucleotides: TGTGCCAGCAGTTTGTCCTGGTCCAAAAACATTCAGTACTTC.

The chain is built from TRBV29-1 and TRBJ1-3; D call uncertain. This CDR3 is built from 15 residues. Germline CDR1 SQVTM, CDR2 ANQGSEA. The ends were cut back, 4 bases at V and 0 bases at J, with 13 bases in the middle. In DNA, the CDR3 is TGCAGCGTTGTTGAGGGTGGGAGCTCTGGAAACACCATATATTTT. As protein: CSVVEGGSSGNTIYF. Full variable domain (missing parts from reference TRBV29-1 and TRBJ1-3): SAVISQKPSRDICQRGTSLTIQCQVDSQVTMMFWYRQQPGQSLTLIATANQGSEATYESGFVIDKFPISRPNLTFSTLTVSNMSPEDSSIYLCSVVEGGSSGNTIYFGEGSWLTVV.

This chain links TRBV19 with TRBJ2-7, with 11 bases fitting TRBD1. CDR1 and CDR2 from the germline V gene are LNHDA and SQIVND (reference sequence). There are 14 residues in the CDR3. Germline trimming cut 10 bases from V and 3 bases from J; bases unmatched to any gene: 8. CDR3 in amino acids: CATRQDRGHYEQYF. CDR3 coding DNA: TGTGCCACCCGCCAGGACAGGGGGCACTACGAGCAGTACTTC.

CDR3 sequence: CASSSPEVGGLFREQYF. CDR3 nucleotide sequence: TGTGCCAGCAGTTCCCCTGAGGTTGGAGGCTTATTCAGGGAGCAGTACTTC. The chain carries TRBV6-2 or TRBV6-3 and TRBJ2-7; D might be TRBD2 (5 bases). Trimming cost V 4 bases and J 7 bases, with 26 bases left between them. Germline values: CDR1 MNHEY, CDR2 SVGEGT. CDR3 length: 17 amino acids.

V gene TRBV20-1 combines with J gene TRBJ2-1, with 8 bases identical to TRBD1. The germline gives CDR1 DFQATT, CDR2 SNEGSKA (reference sequence). The CDR3 extends over 14 amino acids. V trimming: 3 bases; J trimming: 8 bases; junction bases outside the gene matches: 9. The CDR3 DNA reads as TGCAGTGCTAGGAGGCAGGGGGCGATGGATGAGCAGTTCTTC. Amino acid sequence: CSARRQGAMDEQFF.

J is TRBJ1-6 and V is TRBV6-1; possible D gene TRBD1, 5 bases. V gave up 5 bases and J gave up 12 bases, with 20 bases separating them. This CDR3 region has 15 residues. Germline values: CDR1 MNHNS, CDR2 SASEGT. The CDR3, as DNA: TGTGCCAGCAGTAGCCCAGGGAGGGGATGGGGACCCCTCCACTTT. Its translation is CASSSPGRGWGPLHF.

This chain uses TRBV20-1 with TRBJ2-1; 11 bases are a match to TRBD2. Trimming at V came to 2 bases and at J to 8 bases, leaving 8 bases not matched to a gene. In germline, CDR1 is DFQATT, CDR2 SNEGSKA (reference sequence). The CDR3 has 15 amino acids. The chain's CDR3 is CSARKTSGSSDEQFF. CDR3 in DNA: TGCAGTGCTAGAAAAACTAGCGGGAGCTCCGATGAGCAGTTCTTC.

This clonotype was detected many times. The chain links TRBV28 to TRBJ1-5, with D possibly TRBD1 on 5 matching bases. The V and J ends lost 4 bases and 2 bases respectively, with 12 bases between them. Germline-derived CDR1 and CDR2 are MDHEN and SYDVKM. This CDR3 has 15 amino acids. For the CDR3, the DNA is TGTGCCAGCAGTTCCTTGGGGGGGGGCAATCAGCCCCAGCATTTT. Protein: CASSSLGGGNQPQHF. Full variable domain (remainder filled in from reference TRBV28 and TRBJ1-5): DVKVTQSSRYLVKRTGEKVFLECVQDMDHENMFWYRQDPGLGLRLIYFSYDVKMKEKGDIPEGYSVSREKKERFSLILESASTNQTSMYLCASSSLGGGNQPQHFGDGTRLSIL.

In its sample, this clonotype was seen a few times. At one boundary the junction diverges from the germline segment, which might be a read error. The V and J genes are TRBV5-1 and TRBJ2-2; D is perhaps TRBD1 (6 bases). CDR1 is SGHRS, CDR2 YFSETQ, per germline. This CDR3 contains 14 residues. The CDR3 spells CASSLGGGTGELFF. Written as DNA, the CDR3 is TGTGCCAGCAGTTTAGGGGGTGGTACCGGGGAGCTGTTTTTT.

This clonotype was detected a few times. This chain uses TRBV11-2 with TRBJ2-7; TRBD2 matches 9 bases. Germline CDR1 and CDR2: SGHAT and FQNNGV. The CDR3 is 13 residues long. V trimming: 2 bases; J trimming: 7 bases; junction bases outside the gene matches: 3. CDR3 loop: CASSLLAGKEQYF. The CDR3 DNA reads as TGTGCCAGCAGCTTACTAGCGGGAAAAGAGCAGTACTTC.

This clonotype was seen ten or more times. V usage is TRBV20-1 and J usage is TRBJ1-5, with 8 bases aligning to TRBD1. CDR1 and CDR2 (germline): DFQATT, SNEGSKA (reference sequence). This CDR3 spans 14 amino acids. J was trimmed by 3 bases and V by 6 bases; bases with no gene match: 7. CDR3 residues: CSAQTGGVNQPQHF. Here the CDR3 DNA reads TGCAGTGCACAAACAGGGGGGGTCAATCAGCCCCAGCATTTT.

The chain links TRBV4-1 to TRBJ2-1; 9 bases align to TRBD2. The CDR3 extends over 16 amino acids. Per germline, CDR1 MGHRA and CDR2 YSYEKL. V lost 1 base, J lost 6 bases, and 7 bases stayed unmatched. The CDR3 spells CASSQVGREGGNEQFF. As DNA, the CDR3 is TGCGCCAGCAGCCAAGTAGGGCGGGAGGGGGGCAATGAGCAGTTCTTC.

This sequence joins TRBV5-1 and TRBJ1-2; D gene uncertain. Trimming stripped 5 bases from V and 5 bases from J, with 13 bases between. CDR1 and CDR2 (germline): SGHRS, YFSETQ. The CDR3 is 13 amino acids. Here the CDR3 reads CASSSDGQYGYTF. In DNA, the CDR3 is TGCGCCAGCAGTTCGGACGGTCAATATGGCTACACCTTC.

The chain has TRBV21-1 and TRBJ1-1. TRBV21-1 is listed as a pseudogene. The CDR3 covers 10 residues. The CDR3 DNA reads TGTGCCAGCAGCAACTACACAGCTTTCTTT. Translated: CASSNYTAFF.

This clonotype appeared a few times. The V and J genes are TRBV7-2 and TRBJ2-5; D is ambiguous. The germline CDR1 and CDR2 sequences are SGHTA and FQGNSA. V was clipped by 0 bases and J by 5 bases, with 10 bases between them. The CDR3 loop spans 14 amino acids. The chain's CDR3 is CASSLAAVWETQYF. The DNA of the CDR3 is TGTGCCAGCAGCTTAGCGGCGGTCTGGGAGACCCAGTACTTC.

The chain has TRBV7-2 and TRBJ1-2; D is undetermined. Germline loops: CDR1 SGHTA, CDR2 FQGNSA. Deletions cut 5 bases from V and 8 bases from J, with 15 bases between. This CDR3 is built from 13 residues. The CDR3: CASSPAGVVGYTF. The CDR3 DNA reads as TGTGCCAGCAGCCCCGCGGGCGTCGTGGGCTACACCTTC.

The rearrangement links TRBV9 to TRBJ2-5, with D tentatively TRBD2 (6 bases). Trimming removed 2 bases at V and 4 bases at J, with 18 bases between. Per the germline V gene, CDR1 is SGDLS and CDR2 is YYNGEE. CDR3 length equals 16 residues. This CDR3 is CASSVSGDLALETQYF. The CDR3 coding sequence is TGTGCCAGCAGCGTTTCCGGGGATCTAGCGTTAGAGACCCAGTACTTC. Supplemented by reference TRBV9 and TRBJ2-5, the full variable domain reads DSGVTQTPKHLITATGQRVTLRCSPRSGDLSVYWYQQSLDQGLQFLIQYYNGEERAKGNILERFSAQQFPDLHSELNLSSLELGDSALYFCASSVSGDLALETQYFGPGTRLLVL.

This clonotype was seen many times. The J gene is TRBJ2-5, the V gene TRBV29-1, with no clear D. Germline V lookup: CDR1 SQVTM, CDR2 ANQGSEA. Between the trimmed V and J ends, which lost 3 bases and 6 bases, there was a span of 11 bases. The CDR3 extends over 12 amino acids. CDR3 sequence reads: CSVDGPLQTQYF. The DNA for the CDR3 is TGCAGCGTTGATGGGCCTCTCCAGACCCAGTACTTC.

This sequence joins TRBV4-3 and TRBJ2-5, with 7 bases aligning to TRBD2. CDR1 and CDR2 (germline): LGHNA, YSLEER. There are 13 residues in the CDR3. With 0 bases clipped from V and 13 bases from J, the junction kept 8 bases outside the gene matches. The CDR3 DNA reads TGCGCCAGCAGCCAAGATCGAGAAGGACTAGTGTACTTC. Amino acids: CASSQDREGLVYF.